Listed below are T cell receptor beta chains from one sample, sequenced in a study of blood T cell repertoires in COVID-19. Using immunoSEQ multiplex PCR, the repertoire was profiled, and TCRdb retains in-frame clones only, with some absent. The sample yields about 290,000 clones, under 90% seen once. The sample taken for sequencing was peripheral blood. All receptors come from a woman in her 30s with COVID-19, enrolled during active disease. Both conserved end residues are part of each CDR3. The D gene is left open where the match is weak. Size values are once, few and many counts, or a class for expanded clones, and some rows have none.

d_call: -; clone_size: once; j_call: TRBJ1-5; v_call: TRBV19; cdr3_aa: CASTQMGGLSQPQHF; cdr3_nt: TGTGCCAGTACCCAGATGGGGGGGTTGAGTCAGCCCCAGCATTTT
d_call: TRBD1; clone_size: -; j_call: TRBJ1-1; v_call: TRBV11-2; cdr3_aa: CASSLRTGDTEAFF; cdr3_nt: TGTGCCAGCAGCTTAAGAACAGGGGACACTGAAGCTTTCTTT
d_call: -; clone_size: -; j_call: TRBJ1-3; v_call: TRBV7-9; cdr3_aa: CASSRGSYSGNTIYF; cdr3_nt: TGTGCCAGCAGTAGGGGCTCGTACTCTGGAAACACCATATATTTT
d_call: TRBD2; clone_size: -; j_call: TRBJ2-1; v_call: TRBV19; cdr3_aa: CASSPTTGRLSSGAVARQFF; cdr3_nt: TGTGCCAGTAGTCCCACGACAGGGAGGCTGTCTAGCGGGGCGGTGGCGAGGCAGTTCTTC
d_call: TRBD1; clone_size: -; j_call: TRBJ2-2; v_call: TRBV7-9; cdr3_aa: CASSGTPRDRGLNTGELFF; cdr3_nt: TGTGCCAGCAGCGGCACTCCTCGGGACAGGGGGTTGAACACCGGGGAGCTGTTTTTT
d_call: -; clone_size: -; j_call: TRBJ2-5; v_call: TRBV13; cdr3_aa: CASSLRVGETQYF; cdr3_nt: TGTGCCAGCAGCTTGAGGGTGGGCGAGACCCAGTACTTC
d_call: TRBD2; clone_size: -; j_call: TRBJ2-1; v_call: TRBV15; cdr3_aa: CATSPLGGGADEQFF; cdr3_nt: TGTGCCACCAGCCCTTTGGGCGGGGGGGCCGATGAGCAGTTCTTC
d_call: -; clone_size: -; j_call: TRBJ2-5; v_call: TRBV27; cdr3_aa: CASSSLVRGGETQYF; cdr3_nt: TGTGCCAGCAGCTCCCTGGTAAGGGGAGGAGAGACCCAGTACTTC
d_call: TRBD2; clone_size: -; j_call: TRBJ2-7; v_call: TRBV5-6; cdr3_aa: CASSWGASGDYEQYF; cdr3_nt: TGTGCCAGCAGCTGGGGGGCTAGCGGGGATTACGAGCAGTACTTC
d_call: TRBD1; clone_size: -; j_call: TRBJ1-5; v_call: TRBV10-2; cdr3_aa: CASRPGGGLGQPQHF; cdr3_nt: TGCGCCAGCAGACCAGGGGGCGGCTTGGGGCAGCCCCAGCATTTT
d_call: -; clone_size: -; j_call: TRBJ2-7; v_call: TRBV5-5; cdr3_aa: CASSPPGSREHEQYF; cdr3_nt: TGTGCCAGCAGCCCCCCCGGGAGCAGGGAGCACGAGCAGTACTTC
d_call: TRBD2; clone_size: -; j_call: TRBJ2-3; v_call: TRBV4-1; cdr3_aa: CASSSRAGSGGGDTQYF; cdr3_nt: TGCGCCAGCAGCTCTCGGGCGGGTAGCGGGGGAGGAGATACGCAGTATTTT
d_call: TRBD1; clone_size: -; j_call: TRBJ1-2; v_call: TRBV3-1/TRBV3-2; cdr3_aa: CASSLGQGGGYTF; cdr3_nt: TGTGCCAGCAGCCTCGGACAGGGAGGAGGCTACACCTTC
d_call: -; clone_size: -; j_call: TRBJ1-1; v_call: TRBV6-5; cdr3_aa: CASSYSTVRAGTEAFF; cdr3_nt: TGTGCCAGCAGTTACTCGACGGTCAGGGCGGGAACTGAAGCTTTCTTT
d_call: -; clone_size: -; j_call: TRBJ2-2; v_call: TRBV5-1; cdr3_aa: CASSLSSAGGELFF; cdr3_nt: TGCGCCAGCAGCTTGAGTAGTGCGGGAGGGGAGCTGTTTTTT
d_call: -; clone_size: -; j_call: TRBJ2-2; v_call: TRBV6-5; cdr3_aa: CASSYTGNTGELFF; cdr3_nt: TGTGCCAGCAGTTACACAGGGAACACCGGGGAGCTGTTTTTT
d_call: -; clone_size: -; j_call: TRBJ2-5; v_call: TRBV5-1; cdr3_aa: CASGTGPRRQETQYF; cdr3_nt: TGCGCCAGCGGCACAGGTCCACGTCGGCAAGAGACCCAGTACTTC
d_call: TRBD2; clone_size: -; j_call: TRBJ2-1; v_call: TRBV6-5; cdr3_aa: CASRGEEGNEQFF; cdr3_nt: TGTGCCAGCCGGGGGGAGGAGGGCAATGAGCAGTTCTTC
d_call: -; clone_size: -; j_call: TRBJ2-1; v_call: TRBV28; cdr3_aa: CASSLAGVFYNEQFF; cdr3_nt: TGTGCCAGCAGTCTCGCAGGCGTTTTCTACAATGAGCAGTTCTTC
d_call: -; clone_size: -; j_call: TRBJ2-7; v_call: TRBV5-6; cdr3_aa: CASSLVTETYEQYF; cdr3_nt: TGTGCCAGCAGCTTAGTGACAGAGACCTACGAGCAGTACTTC